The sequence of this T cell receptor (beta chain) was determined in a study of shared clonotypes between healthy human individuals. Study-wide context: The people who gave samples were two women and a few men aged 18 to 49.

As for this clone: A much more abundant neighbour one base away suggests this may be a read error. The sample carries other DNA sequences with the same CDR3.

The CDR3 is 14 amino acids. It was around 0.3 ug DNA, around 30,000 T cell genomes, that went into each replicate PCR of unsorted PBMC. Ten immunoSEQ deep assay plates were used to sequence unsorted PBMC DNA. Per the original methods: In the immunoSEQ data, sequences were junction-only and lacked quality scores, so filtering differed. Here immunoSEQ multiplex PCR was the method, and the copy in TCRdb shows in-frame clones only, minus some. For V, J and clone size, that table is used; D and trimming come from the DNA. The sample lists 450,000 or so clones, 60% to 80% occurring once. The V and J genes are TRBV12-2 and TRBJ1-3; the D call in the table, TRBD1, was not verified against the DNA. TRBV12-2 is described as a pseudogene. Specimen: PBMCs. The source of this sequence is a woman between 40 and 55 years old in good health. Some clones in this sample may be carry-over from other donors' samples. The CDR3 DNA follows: TGTGCAAGTCGCTTTACCCCTCCATTGGACACCATATATTTC. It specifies CASRFTPPLDTIYF.